Sequencing of this TCR beta chain was carried out in a study of cytomegalovirus exposure and HLA in healthy donors. Regarding the study as a whole: Associated with cytomegalovirus, according to the listing, were around 160 TCR beta chains.

Details on this clone: Its antigen is not known.

J gave up 4 bases and V 5 bases, and 9 bases lay outside the gene matches. Looked up from germline, CDR1 is SEHNR and CDR2 is FQNEAQ (reference sequence). The CDR3 spans 16 residues. The primer mix had 60 Vbeta and 13 Jbeta primers. Sequencing used immunoSEQ multiplex PCR; TCRdb keeps in-frame clones, though not all of them. The data contain about 140,000 clones, about 61% of them singletons. This chain uses TRBV7-9 with TRBJ2-1; 9 bases fit TRBD1. Sequenced sample: PBMCs. The receptor was derived from a woman aged 40 to 50 in good health and CMV-seronegative. CDR3 in DNA: TGTGCCAGCAGCCGGGACAGGGCGGTCAATTACAATGAGCAGTTCTTC. The encoded protein is CASSRDRAVNYNEQFF. Together with reference TRBV7-9 and TRBJ2-1, the CDR3 gives the full variable domain: DTGVSQNPRHKITKRGQNVTFRCDPISEHNRLYWYRQTLGQGPEFLTYFQNEAQLEKSRLLSDRFSAERPKGSFSTLEIQRTEQGDSAMYLCASSRDRAVNYNEQFFGPGTRLTVL.